This TCR beta chain is drawn from a study of T cell changes during pregnancy in multiple sclerosis. Per germline, CDR1 MNHEY and CDR2 SMNVEV (reference sequence). V shed 8 bases and J shed 0 bases, with 13 bases lying between them. The CDR3 consists of 15 residues. Sequencing was performed with immunoSEQ multiplex PCR; in TCRdb, only in-frame clones are kept and a portion is missing. The sample includes 35,000 to 50,000 clones, 84% of them seen just once. The sequence derives from a female donor with multiple sclerosis, enrolled in a pregnancy study. This chain uses TRBV27 with TRBJ1-4; D may be TRBD1 (5 bases). The sample in question was CD4+ T cells from peripheral blood mononuclear cells, obtained before pregnancy. The CDR3 DNA follows: TGTGCCAGCCGGGACTCTTTCGCAACTAATGAAAAACTGTTTTTT. This encodes CASRDSFATNEKLFF. Drawing the rest from reference TRBV27 and TRBJ1-4, the complete variable domain is EAQVTQNPRYLITVTGKKLTVTCSQNMNHEYMSWYRQDPGLGLRQIYYSMNVEVTDKGDVPEGYKVSRKEKRNFPLILESPSPNQTSLYFCASRDSFATNEKLFFGSGTQLSVL.